This TCR beta chain was documented in a study of T-cell memory formation after mild COVID-19. The sample holds a few counts of this clonotype. In TCRdb, the 5' RACE reads were re-called with MiXCR into one record per CDR3 protein. The top ten hold approximately 41% of the sample, which has about 120,000 distinct CDR3 sequences, about a fifth seen once. The CDR3 sequence is 14 residues long. The receptor comes from a man aged 18 to 30 who had mild COVID-19 (a few samples of this study predate the infection). Cell type and time point are not known. The gene calls are TRBV21-1 and TRBJ1-1; TRBD1 is the table's D call and was not checked against the DNA. TRBV21-1 is given as a pseudogene. Sequenced material: PBMCs or a T cell subset sorted from them (not recorded which). The CDR3 protein is CASSDWNRGSEAFF. CDR3 sequence (DNA): TGTGCCAGCAGCGACTGGAACAGGGGTTCTGAAGCTTTCTTT.